This is a list of T cell receptor beta chains from one sample in a study of blood T cell repertoires in COVID-19. Profiled with immunoSEQ multiplex PCR; TCRdb holds only in-frame clones, not every one. The data show over 150,000 clones, approximately 85% seen once. Specimen: peripheral blood. These receptors were taken from a woman at least 80 years old with COVID-19, enrolled during active disease. Each CDR3 is given with its conserved first and last residue. Each record gives: V gene, D gene, J gene, clone size, CDR3 DNA, CDR3 protein. The D gene is left open where the match is weak. Clone size is given for some rows only: seen once, a few or many times, or a class if the clone is expanded.

V gene: TRBV27
D gene: .
J gene: TRBJ2-5
clone size: .
CDR3 DNA: TGTGCCAGCCGAAACCGGTTCGGGGAGGCCCAGTACTTC
CDR3 protein: CASRNRFGEAQYF

V gene: TRBV5-5
D gene: TRBD1
J gene: TRBJ1-2
clone size: .
CDR3 DNA: TGTGCCAGCAGCTCTGTACAGGGGGCGCCCTATGGCTACACCTTC
CDR3 protein: CASSSVQGAPYGYTF

V gene: TRBV18
D gene: TRBD1
J gene: TRBJ1-4
clone size: few
CDR3 DNA: TGTGCCAGCTCACCCTGGGACAGAGCAACTAATGAAAAACTGTTTTTT
CDR3 protein: CASSPWDRATNEKLFF

V gene: TRBV29-1
D gene: .
J gene: TRBJ2-3
clone size: .
CDR3 DNA: TGCAGCGGCGGTAGCACAGATACGCAGTATTTT
CDR3 protein: CSGGSTDTQYF

V gene: TRBV24-1
D gene: .
J gene: TRBJ1-2
clone size: .
CDR3 DNA: TGTGCCACTACTCGGTTCTCTAACTATGGCTACACCTTC
CDR3 protein: CATTRFSNYGYTF

V gene: TRBV19
D gene: .
J gene: TRBJ1-6
clone size: .
CDR3 DNA: TGTGCCAGTATTCCGGGCGGGTTTTCACCCCTCCACTTT
CDR3 protein: CASIPGGFSPLHF

V gene: TRBV6-6
D gene: TRBD1
J gene: TRBJ2-3
clone size: .
CDR3 DNA: TGTGCCAGCAGCACGGGACAGGGAAACACAGATACGCAGTATTTT
CDR3 protein: CASSTGQGNTDTQYF

V gene: TRBV5-1
D gene: .
J gene: TRBJ2-5
clone size: .
CDR3 DNA: TGCGCCAGCAGCTCGATGGCAGGGGAAGAGACCCAGTACTTC
CDR3 protein: CASSSMAGEETQYF

V gene: TRBV9
D gene: .
J gene: TRBJ1-2
clone size: .
CDR3 DNA: TGTGCCAGCAGCGTAGCTCTTTTGGCAGGGACTAATGGCTACACCTTC
CDR3 protein: CASSVALLAGTNGYTF

V gene: TRBV5-1
D gene: TRBD1
J gene: TRBJ1-4
clone size: .
CDR3 DNA: TGCGCCAGCAGCTTTGCCGGGACAGGGGCAGGTCAAGAAAAACTGTTTTTT
CDR3 protein: CASSFAGTGAGQEKLFF

V gene: TRBV5-4
D gene: .
J gene: TRBJ2-2
clone size: .
CDR3 DNA: TGTGCCAGCAGCCCGGACAGCGCATGGACCGGGGAGCTGTTTTTT
CDR3 protein: CASSPDSAWTGELFF

V gene: TRBV4-1
D gene: TRBD2
J gene: TRBJ2-1
clone size: .
CDR3 DNA: TGCGCCAGCAGCCAAGAAGGGGTAGCGGGCTTGCGGAATGAGCAGTTCTTC
CDR3 protein: CASSQEGVAGLRNEQFF

V gene: TRBV7-3
D gene: TRBD1
J gene: TRBJ2-3
clone size: .
CDR3 DNA: TGTGCCAGCAGCCAAACCGGACAGGGAGATACGCAGTATTTT
CDR3 protein: CASSQTGQGDTQYF

V gene: TRBV24-1
D gene: TRBD2
J gene: TRBJ2-3
clone size: .
CDR3 DNA: TGTGCCACCAGGGGTAGCGGGAGGCTGACAGATACGCAGTATTTT
CDR3 protein: CATRGSGRLTDTQYF

V gene: TRBV5-1
D gene: .
J gene: TRBJ1-2
clone size: .
CDR3 DNA: TGCGCCAGCAGCATAGGAGACGGCGGTCCCTATGGCTACACCTTC
CDR3 protein: CASSIGDGGPYGYTF